This T cell receptor beta chain derives from a study of blood T cells in healthy people across ages. The CDR3 totals 16 residues. The J segment lost 1 base and the V segment lost 5 bases, leaving 7 bases of the junction unmatched. Per sample, a minimum of 6 million PBMCs were isolated. Then a second PCR, running about 7 to 11 cycles, was carried out with a sample-barcoded 5' primer and a J-beta primer mix. TCRdb called the 5' RACE reads again in MiXCR, with one record for every CDR3 protein. In the table there are about 2 million distinct CDR3 sequences, around 50% of which are singletons. The chain is built from TRBV12-3 or TRBV12-4 and TRBJ2-3; 9 nucleotides line up with TRBD2. This TCR came from a woman in her 40s in good health. Sequencing used blood. CDR3 nucleotide sequence: TGTGCCAGCAGTGGCGGGGGGGCCGGAGGCACAGATACGCAGTATTTT. Its translation: CASSGGGAGGTDTQYF.